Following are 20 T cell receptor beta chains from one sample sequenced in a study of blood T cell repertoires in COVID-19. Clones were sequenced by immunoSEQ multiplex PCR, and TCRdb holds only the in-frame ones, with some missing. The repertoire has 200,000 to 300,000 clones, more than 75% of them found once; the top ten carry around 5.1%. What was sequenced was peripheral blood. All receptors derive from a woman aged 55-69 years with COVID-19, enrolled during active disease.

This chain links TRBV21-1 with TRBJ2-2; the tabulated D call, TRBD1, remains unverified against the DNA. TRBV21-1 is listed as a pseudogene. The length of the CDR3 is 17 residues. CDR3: CASFQQDRGPNTGELFF. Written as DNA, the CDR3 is TGTGCCAGTTTTCAACAGGACAGGGGCCCGAACACCGGGGAGCTGTTTTTT.

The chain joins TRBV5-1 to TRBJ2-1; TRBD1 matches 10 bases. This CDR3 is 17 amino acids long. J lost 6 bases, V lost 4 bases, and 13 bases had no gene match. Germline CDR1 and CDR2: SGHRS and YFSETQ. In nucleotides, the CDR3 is TGCGCCAGCAGCCCCAGTTACGGGACAGGGGAAACCAATGAGCAGTTCTTC. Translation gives CASSPSYGTGETNEQFF.

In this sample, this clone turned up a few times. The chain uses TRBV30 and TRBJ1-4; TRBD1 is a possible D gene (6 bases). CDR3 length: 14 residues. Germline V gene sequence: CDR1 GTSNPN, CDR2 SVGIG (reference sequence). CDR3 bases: TGTGCGCAGAGGACAGTCCGATGGGGTGAAAAACTGTTTTTT. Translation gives CAQRTVRWGEKLFF.

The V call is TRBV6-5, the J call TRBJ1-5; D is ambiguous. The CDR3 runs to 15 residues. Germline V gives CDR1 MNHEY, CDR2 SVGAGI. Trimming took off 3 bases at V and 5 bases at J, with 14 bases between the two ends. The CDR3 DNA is TGTGCCAGCAGTTATTCTAGGGCCGGGGATCAGCCCCAGCATTTT. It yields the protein CASSYSRAGDQPQHF.

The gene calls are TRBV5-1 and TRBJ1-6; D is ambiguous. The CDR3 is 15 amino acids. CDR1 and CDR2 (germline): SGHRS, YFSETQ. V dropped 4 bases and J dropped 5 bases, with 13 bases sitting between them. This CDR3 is CASSLASRDNSPLHF. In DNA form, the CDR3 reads TGCGCCAGCAGCCTCGCCAGTCGGGATAATTCACCCCTCCACTTT.

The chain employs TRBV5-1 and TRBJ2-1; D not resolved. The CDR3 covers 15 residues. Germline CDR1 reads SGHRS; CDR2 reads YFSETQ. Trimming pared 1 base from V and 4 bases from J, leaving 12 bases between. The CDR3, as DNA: TGCGCCAGCAGCTTGAACAGTGCTACTTACAATGAGCAGTTCTTC. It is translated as CASSLNSATYNEQFF.

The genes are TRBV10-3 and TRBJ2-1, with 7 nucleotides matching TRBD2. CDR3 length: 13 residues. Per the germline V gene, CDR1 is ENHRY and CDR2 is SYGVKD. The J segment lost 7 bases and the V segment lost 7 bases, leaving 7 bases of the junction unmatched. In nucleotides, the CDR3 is TGTGCCATCAAAGGCGGGAGTGGGAATGAGCAGTTCTTC. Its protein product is CAIKGGSGNEQFF.

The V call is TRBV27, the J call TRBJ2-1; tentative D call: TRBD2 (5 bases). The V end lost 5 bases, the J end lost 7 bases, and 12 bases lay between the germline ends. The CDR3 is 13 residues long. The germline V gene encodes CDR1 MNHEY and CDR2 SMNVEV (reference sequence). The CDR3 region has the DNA TGTGCCAGCAGTACCAGGAGGTTGAATGAGCAGTTCTTC. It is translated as CASSTRRLNEQFF.

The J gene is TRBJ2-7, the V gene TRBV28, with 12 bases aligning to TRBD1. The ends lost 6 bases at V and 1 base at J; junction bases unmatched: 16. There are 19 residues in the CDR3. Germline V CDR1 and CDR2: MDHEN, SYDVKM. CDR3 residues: CASSGLGGQGAGWSYEQYF. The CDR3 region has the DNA TGTGCCAGCAGCGGATTGGGGGGACAGGGGGCGGGATGGTCCTACGAGCAGTACTTC.

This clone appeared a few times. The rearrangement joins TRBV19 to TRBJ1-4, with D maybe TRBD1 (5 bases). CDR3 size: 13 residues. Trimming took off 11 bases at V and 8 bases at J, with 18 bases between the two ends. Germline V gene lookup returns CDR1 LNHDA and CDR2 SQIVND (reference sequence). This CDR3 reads CAGGYPGGEKLFF. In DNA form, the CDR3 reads TGTGCCGGAGGCTACCCCGGGGGGGAAAAACTGTTTTTT.

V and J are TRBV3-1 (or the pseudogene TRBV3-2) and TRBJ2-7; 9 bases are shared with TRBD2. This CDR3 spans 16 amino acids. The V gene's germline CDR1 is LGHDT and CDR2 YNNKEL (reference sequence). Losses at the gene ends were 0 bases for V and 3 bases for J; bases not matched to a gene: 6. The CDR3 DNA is TGTGCCAGCAGCCAAGATTTACTAGCGGGTCTCTACGAGCAGTACTTC. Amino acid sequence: CASSQDLLAGLYEQYF.

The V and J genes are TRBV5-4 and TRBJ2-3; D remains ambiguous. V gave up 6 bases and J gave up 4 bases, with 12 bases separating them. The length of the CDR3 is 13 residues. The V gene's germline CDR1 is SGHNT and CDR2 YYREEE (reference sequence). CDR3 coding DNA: TGTGCCAGCAACCCCGTCGGAGCAGATACGCAGTATTTT. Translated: CASNPVGADTQYF.

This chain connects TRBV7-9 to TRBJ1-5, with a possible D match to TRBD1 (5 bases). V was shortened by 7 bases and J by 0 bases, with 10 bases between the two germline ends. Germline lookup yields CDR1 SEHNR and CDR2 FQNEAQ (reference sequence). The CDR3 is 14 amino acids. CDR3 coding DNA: TGTGCCAGCACCAAGACAGATAGCAATCAGCCCCAGCATTTT. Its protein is CASTKTDSNQPQHF.

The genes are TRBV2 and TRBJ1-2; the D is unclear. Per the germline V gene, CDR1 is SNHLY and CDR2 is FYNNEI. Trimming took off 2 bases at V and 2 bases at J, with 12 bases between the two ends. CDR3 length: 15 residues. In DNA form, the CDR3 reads TGTGCCAGCAGTGAATCCCCAACACCAAACTATGGCTACACCTTC. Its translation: CASSESPTPNYGYTF.

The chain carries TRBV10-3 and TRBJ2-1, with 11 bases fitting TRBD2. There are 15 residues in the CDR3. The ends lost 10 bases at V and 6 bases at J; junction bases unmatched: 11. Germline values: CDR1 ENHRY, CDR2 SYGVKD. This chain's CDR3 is CATDPLAGVGNEQFF. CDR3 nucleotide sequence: TGTGCCACCGACCCACTAGCGGGAGTAGGCAATGAGCAGTTCTTC.

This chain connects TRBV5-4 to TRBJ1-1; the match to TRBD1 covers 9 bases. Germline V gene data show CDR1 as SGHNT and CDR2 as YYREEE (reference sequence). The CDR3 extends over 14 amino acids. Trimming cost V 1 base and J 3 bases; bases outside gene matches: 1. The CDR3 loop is CASSLRTGDTEAFF. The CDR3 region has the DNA TGTGCCAGCAGCTTGCGGACAGGGGACACTGAAGCTTTCTTT.

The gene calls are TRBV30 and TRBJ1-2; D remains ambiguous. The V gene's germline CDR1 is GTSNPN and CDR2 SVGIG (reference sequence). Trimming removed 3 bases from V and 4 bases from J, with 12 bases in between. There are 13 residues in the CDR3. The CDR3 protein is CAWSLLARYGYTF. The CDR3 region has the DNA TGTGCCTGGAGCCTCCTGGCTCGCTATGGCTACACCTTC.

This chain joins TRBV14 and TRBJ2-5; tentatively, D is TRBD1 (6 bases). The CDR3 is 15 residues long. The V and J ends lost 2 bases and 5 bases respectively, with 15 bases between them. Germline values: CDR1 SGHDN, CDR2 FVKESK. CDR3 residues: CASSQTGTGWETQYF. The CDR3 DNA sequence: TGTGCCAGCAGCCAAACTGGCACAGGGTGGGAGACCCAGTACTTC.

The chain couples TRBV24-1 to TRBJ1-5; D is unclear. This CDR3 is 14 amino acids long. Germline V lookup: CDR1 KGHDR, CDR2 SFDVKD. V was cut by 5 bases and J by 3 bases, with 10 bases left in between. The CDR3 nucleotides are TGTGCCACCAGTGGCGGCACTAACAATCAGCCCCAGCATTTT. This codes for CATSGGTNNQPQHF.

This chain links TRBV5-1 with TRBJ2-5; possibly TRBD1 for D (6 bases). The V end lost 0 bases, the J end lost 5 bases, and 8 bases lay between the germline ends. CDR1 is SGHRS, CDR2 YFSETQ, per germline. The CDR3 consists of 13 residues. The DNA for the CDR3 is TGCGCCAGCAGCTTGGCAGGGGATGAGACCCAGTACTTC. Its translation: CASSLAGDETQYF.